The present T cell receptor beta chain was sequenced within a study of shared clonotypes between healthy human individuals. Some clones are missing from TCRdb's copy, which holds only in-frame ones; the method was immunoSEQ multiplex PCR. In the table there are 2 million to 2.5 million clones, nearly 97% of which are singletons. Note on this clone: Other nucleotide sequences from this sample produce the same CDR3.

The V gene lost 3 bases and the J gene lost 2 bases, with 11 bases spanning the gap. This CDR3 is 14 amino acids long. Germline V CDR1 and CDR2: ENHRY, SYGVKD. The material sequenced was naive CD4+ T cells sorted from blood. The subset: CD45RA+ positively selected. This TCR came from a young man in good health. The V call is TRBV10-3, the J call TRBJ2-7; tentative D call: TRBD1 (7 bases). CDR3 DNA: TGTGCCATCAGTGAATCAGGGGGGCCCTACGAGCAGTACTTC. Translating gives CAISESGGPYEQYF.